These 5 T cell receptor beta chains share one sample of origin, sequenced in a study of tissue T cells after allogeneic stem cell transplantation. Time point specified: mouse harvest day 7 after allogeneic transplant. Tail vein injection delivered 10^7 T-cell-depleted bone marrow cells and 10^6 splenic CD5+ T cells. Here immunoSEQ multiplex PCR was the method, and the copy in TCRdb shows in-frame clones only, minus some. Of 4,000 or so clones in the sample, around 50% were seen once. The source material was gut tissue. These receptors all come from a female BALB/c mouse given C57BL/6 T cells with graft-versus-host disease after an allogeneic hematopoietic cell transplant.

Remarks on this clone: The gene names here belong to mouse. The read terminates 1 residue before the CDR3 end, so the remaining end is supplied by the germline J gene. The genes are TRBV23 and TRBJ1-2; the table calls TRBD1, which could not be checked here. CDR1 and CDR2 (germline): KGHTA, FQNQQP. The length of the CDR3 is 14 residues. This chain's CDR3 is CSSSQRGANSDYTF. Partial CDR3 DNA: TGCTCCAGCAGTCAAAGAGGTGCAAACTCCGACTACACC.

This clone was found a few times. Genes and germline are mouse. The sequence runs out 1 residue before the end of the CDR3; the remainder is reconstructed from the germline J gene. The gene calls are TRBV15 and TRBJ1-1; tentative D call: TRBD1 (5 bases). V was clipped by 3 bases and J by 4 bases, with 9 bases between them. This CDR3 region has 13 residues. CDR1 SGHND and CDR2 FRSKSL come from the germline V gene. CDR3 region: CASSLGEGTEVFF. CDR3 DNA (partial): TGTGCCAGCAGTTTGGGGGAGGGCACAGAAGTCTTC. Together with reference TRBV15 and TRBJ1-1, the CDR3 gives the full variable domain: DAGVTQTPRHEVAEKGQTIILKCEPVSGHNDLFWYRQTKIQGLELLSYFRSKSLMEDGGAFKDRFKAEMLNSSFSTLKIQPTEPKDSAVYLCASSLGEGTEVFFGKGTRLTVV.

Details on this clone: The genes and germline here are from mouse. Here the CDR3 reads CASSLFNSGNTLYF. The sequenced CDR3 bases are TGTGCCAGCAGTCTGTTCAATTCTGGAAATACGCTCTAT. V usage is TRBV26 and J usage is TRBJ1-3; the D is unclear. The CDR3 extends 1 residue past the end of the read, so its final part is completed from the germline J gene. V lost 1 base and J lost 0, with 4 bases in between. The CDR3 totals 14 residues. Germline V gene sequence: CDR1 KGHPV, CDR2 FQNQEV (reference sequence).

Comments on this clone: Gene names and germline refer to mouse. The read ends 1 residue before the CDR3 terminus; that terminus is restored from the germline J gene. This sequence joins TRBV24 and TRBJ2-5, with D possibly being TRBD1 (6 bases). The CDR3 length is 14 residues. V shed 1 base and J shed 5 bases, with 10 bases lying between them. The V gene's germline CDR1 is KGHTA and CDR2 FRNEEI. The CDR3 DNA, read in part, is TGTGCCAGCAGTCTGTCCAGGGGAGGAGACACCCAGTAC. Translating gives CASSLSRGGDTQY. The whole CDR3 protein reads CASSLSRGGDTQYF.

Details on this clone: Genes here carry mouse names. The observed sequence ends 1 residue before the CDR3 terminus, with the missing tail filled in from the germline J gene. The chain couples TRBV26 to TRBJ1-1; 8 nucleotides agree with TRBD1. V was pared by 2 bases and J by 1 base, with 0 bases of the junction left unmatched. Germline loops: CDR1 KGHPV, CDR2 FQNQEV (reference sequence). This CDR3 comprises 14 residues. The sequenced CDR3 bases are TGTGCCAGCAGTCTGGGACAGGGAAACACAGAAGTCTTC. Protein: CASSLGQGNTEVF. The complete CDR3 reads CASSLGQGNTEVFF.